A single sample is the source of the 28 T cell receptor beta chains below, sequenced in a study of blood T cell repertoires in COVID-19. Produced via immunoSEQ multiplex PCR; TCRdb's table is partial and in-frame only. The table lists 250,000 to 300,000 clones, roughly 91% of them singletons, with more than 1.5% in the top ten. Sequencing was performed on PBMCs or T cells enriched from blood (not recorded which). The receptor source for this set is a woman aged 60-75 years who had recovered from COVID-19.

The CDR3 DNA follows: TGTGCCAGTAGCCGCCGGGACAGGATTAATGAAAAACTGTTTTTT. Protein: CASSRRDRINEKLFF. The chain carries TRBV19 and TRBJ1-4; TRBD1 agrees at 8 bases. Germline V CDR1 and CDR2: LNHDA, SQIVND (reference sequence). The CDR3 has 15 amino acids. V shed 6 bases and J 4 bases; nucleotides not matched to a gene: 7.

The CDR3: CASSRLRDRFYEQYF. The CDR3, as DNA: TGTGCCAGTAGTAGACTCCGGGACAGGTTCTACGAGCAGTACTTC. The V gene is TRBV19, the J gene TRBJ2-7, with TRBD1 matching over 8 bases. V shed 4 bases and J 3 bases; nucleotides not matched to a gene: 8. CDR1 and CDR2 from the germline V gene are LNHDA and SQIVND (reference sequence). The CDR3 is made up of 15 amino acids.

The chain uses TRBV28 and TRBJ2-4; D is ambiguous. The germline CDR1 and CDR2 sequences are MDHEN and SYDVKM. CDR3 size: 11 residues. V was trimmed by 10 bases and J by 8 bases, leaving 12 bases between them. CDR3 amino acids: CATTSSDIQYF. The CDR3 DNA reads as TGTGCCACCACCTCTTCGGACATTCAGTACTTC.

V is TRBV28 and J is TRBJ1-2; unclear D gene. V dropped 0 bases and J dropped 4 bases, with 9 bases sitting between them. The CDR3 has 14 residues. Germline V gene data show CDR1 as MDHEN and CDR2 as SYDVKM. CDR3 in amino acids: CASSLWSESYGYTF. The CDR3 region has the DNA TGTGCCAGCAGTTTATGGTCAGAATCCTATGGCTACACCTTC.

The chain links TRBV18 to TRBJ1-1; 11 bases are a match to TRBD1. CDR3 length: 14 amino acids. Trimming took 5 bases from V and 4 from J; bases not matched to a gene: 3. Looked up from germline, CDR1 is KGHSH and CDR2 is LQKENI. CDR3 bases: TGTGCCAGCTCAGAGGGACAGGGGGGCACTGAAGCTTTCTTT. This sequence encodes CASSEGQGGTEAFF.

The chain combines TRBV3-1 (or the pseudogene TRBV3-2) with TRBJ2-3, with 8 positions matching TRBD2. The V and J ends lost 2 bases and 3 bases, in that order; junction bases with no gene match: 4. Germline V gene lookup returns CDR1 LGHDT and CDR2 YNNKEL (reference sequence). The CDR3 has 15 amino acids. In nucleotides, the CDR3 is TGTGCCAGCAGCCAAATGGCTAGCGGGACAGATACGCAGTATTTT. Its translation: CASSQMASGTDTQYF.

This chain uses TRBV7-3 with TRBJ2-1, with D perhaps matching TRBD2 (6 bases). The CDR3 consists of 16 residues. In germline, CDR1 is SGHTA, CDR2 FQGTGA. The ends were cut back, 1 base at V and 3 bases at J, with 13 bases in the middle. The CDR3 loop reads CASSLIPGVSYNEQFF. The CDR3 bases are TGTGCCAGCAGCTTAATCCCGGGAGTGAGCTACAATGAGCAGTTCTTC.

This chain links TRBV7-9 with TRBJ1-4; D ambiguous. Trimming took off 7 bases at V and 1 base at J, with 13 bases between the two ends. This CDR3 region has 15 residues. The germline V gene has CDR1 SEHNR and CDR2 FQNEAQ (reference sequence). The CDR3 DNA sequence: TGTGCCAGCATCCTCCGGGGAGGAACTAATGAAAAACTGTTTTTT. Translating gives CASILRGGTNEKLFF.

This clone appeared once. The rearrangement links TRBV7-9 to TRBJ2-5, with a weak D call TRBD2 (6 bases). The V end lost 1 base, the J end lost 3 bases, and 12 bases lay between the germline ends. CDR1 and CDR2 from the germline V gene are SEHNR and FQNEAQ (reference sequence). The CDR3 is 15 amino acids. This CDR3 reads CASSLGAGGEETQYF. CDR3 bases: TGTGCCAGCAGCTTAGGGGCGGGCGGGGAAGAGACCCAGTACTTC.

J is TRBJ2-3 and V is TRBV24-1, with a weak D call TRBD2 (5 bases). This CDR3 is 15 amino acids long. V lost 5 bases and J lost 2, with 13 bases in between. The germline gives CDR1 KGHDR, CDR2 SFDVKD. CDR3 DNA: TGTGCCACCAGTGGAGACGCGAGGGTCACAGATACGCAGTATTTT. Translating it yields CATSGDARVTDTQYF.

The V gene is TRBV30, the J gene TRBJ1-1; TRBD1 agrees at 7 bases. V was clipped by 1 base and J by 4 bases; unmatched bases: 3. The CDR3 runs 13 residues. Germline CDR1 is GTSNPN and CDR2 is SVGIG (reference sequence). The CDR3 spells CAWSADRVTEAFF. The CDR3 DNA reads TGTGCCTGGAGTGCCGACAGGGTCACTGAAGCTTTCTTT.

This rearrangement joins TRBV24-1 to TRBJ2-3, with 9 bases lining up with TRBD2. V trimming: 3 bases; J trimming: 5 bases; junction bases outside the gene matches: 2. Germline V gives CDR1 KGHDR, CDR2 SFDVKD. This CDR3 is built from 14 residues. The CDR3 reads CATSDRGRGDTQYF. The CDR3 region has the DNA TGTGCCACCAGTGATCGCGGGAGGGGAGATACGCAGTATTTT.

The V and J genes are TRBV27 and TRBJ2-2; 13 nucleotides align to TRBD2. This CDR3 has 18 residues. Per the germline V gene, CDR1 is MNHEY and CDR2 is SMNVEV (reference sequence). V shed 2 bases and J 0 bases; nucleotides not matched to a gene: 3. In DNA form, the CDR3 reads TGTGCCAGCAGTTTAGGACTAGCGGGGGATACGAACACCGGGGAGCTGTTTTTT. This translates into CASSLGLAGDTNTGELFF.

CDR3 sequence: CASSELSAGTGEESNQPQHF. Here the CDR3 DNA reads TGTGCCAGCAGTGAGCTAAGCGCTGGGACAGGAGAAGAGAGCAATCAGCCCCAGCATTTT. The chain joins TRBV2 to TRBJ1-5; 8 bases map to TRBD1. This CDR3 is 20 amino acids long. Germline CDR1 and CDR2: SNHLY and FYNNEI. J was trimmed by 1 base and V by 3 bases; bases with no gene match: 17. Using reference TRBV2 and TRBJ1-5 for the parts outside the CDR3, the full variable domain is EPEVTQTPSHQVTQMGQEVILRCVPISNHLYFYWYRQILGQKVEFLVSFYNNEISEKSEIFDDQFSVERPDGSNFTLKIRSTKLEDSAMYFCASSELSAGTGEESNQPQHFGDGTRLSIL.

V gene TRBV5-1 combines with J gene TRBJ2-5; 7 bases agree with TRBD1. The V segment lost 4 bases and the J segment 5 bases; nucleotides outside the gene matches: 8. This CDR3 contains 14 residues. Germline V lookup: CDR1 SGHRS, CDR2 YFSETQ. Here the CDR3 DNA reads TGCGCCAGCAGCACGGCGGACAGGCACGAGACCCAGTACTTC. It specifies CASSTADRHETQYF.

This chain joins TRBV12-3 or TRBV12-4 and TRBJ2-7; D not resolved. The CDR3 extends over 12 amino acids. Trimming shortened V by 2 bases and J by 5 bases, and 7 bases separated the two germline ends. The CDR3 DNA reads as TGTGCCAGCAGTTTATCTAGAAACGAGCAGTACTTC. Amino acids: CASSLSRNEQYF.

The chain has TRBV2 and TRBJ1-5; D gene ambiguous. Trimming took 7 bases from V and 6 from J, leaving 19 bases between them. Per germline, CDR1 SNHLY and CDR2 FYNNEI. CDR3 length: 15 amino acids. CDR3 DNA sequence: TGTGCCAGCACCCTAGACTATTCCGGTTTTCAGCCCCAGCATTTT. Protein sequence: CASTLDYSGFQPQHF.

The chain links TRBV6-1 to TRBJ1-1; 10 bases align to TRBD1. CDR3 length equals 15 residues. V lost 1 base to trimming and J lost 2 bases; unmatched junction nucleotides: 1. Per germline, CDR1 MNHNS and CDR2 SASEGT. CDR3 coding DNA: TGTGCCAGCAGTGAAGGGACAGGGGGAAACACTGAAGCTTTCTTT. This gives the protein CASSEGTGGNTEAFF.

A single count supports this clone. The gene calls are TRBV5-1 and TRBJ2-5; TRBD2 matches at 10 bases. V shed 0 bases and J 4 bases; nucleotides not matched to a gene: 6. Germline CDR1 reads SGHRS; CDR2 reads YFSETQ. CDR3 length: 16 amino acids. CDR3 nucleotides: TGCGCCAGCAGCTTGGGTCCTAGCGGGGGTGGAGAGACCCAGTACTTC. Protein product: CASSLGPSGGGETQYF.

V gene TRBV30 combines with J gene TRBJ2-2; a weak D match, TRBD1 (6 bases). Germline CDR1 reads GTSNPN; CDR2 reads SVGIG (reference sequence). V dropped 1 base and J dropped 6 bases, with 9 bases sitting between them. The CDR3 extends over 13 amino acids. In DNA, the CDR3 is TGTGCCTGGAGTGGGGGGCCGGCCGGGGAGCTGTTTTTT. It translates to CAWSGGPAGELFF.

The rearrangement uses TRBV28 and TRBJ2-3; a possible D gene is TRBD1 (5 bases). The V gene's germline CDR1 is MDHEN and CDR2 SYDVKM. Deletions cut 2 bases from V and 5 bases from J, with 17 bases between. This CDR3 has 16 amino acids. CDR3 protein: CASSLRYRGFRDTQYF. CDR3 coding DNA: TGTGCCAGCAGTTTACGATATAGGGGCTTTAGAGATACGCAGTATTTT.

The chain uses TRBV30 and TRBJ1-3; 9 positions match TRBD1. The CDR3 covers 14 residues. Trimming cost V 0 bases and J 4 bases; bases outside gene matches: 1. CDR1 is GTSNPN, CDR2 SVGIG, per germline (reference sequence). The DNA of the CDR3 is TGTGCCTGGAGTGTAGGGACAGGGGGAAACACCATATATTTT. Translated: CAWSVGTGGNTIYF.

The genes are TRBV6-5 and TRBJ2-1, with D perhaps matching TRBD2 (6 bases). The germline gives CDR1 MNHEY, CDR2 SVGAGI. The CDR3 spans 16 residues. The germline V and J ends were trimmed by 4 bases and 1 base, with 14 bases remaining between them. The CDR3 loop is CASSSVAASSYNEQFF. The DNA for the CDR3 is TGTGCCAGCAGTTCCGTAGCGGCCTCTTCCTACAATGAGCAGTTCTTC.

The rearrangement joins TRBV24-1 to TRBJ2-6; 7 positions agree with TRBD1. The CDR3 totals 16 residues. Trimming cost V 6 bases and J 2 bases; bases outside gene matches: 6. CDR1 and CDR2 (germline): KGHDR, SFDVKD. The CDR3 is CATSPGQLPGANVLTF. DNA of the CDR3: TGTGCCACCAGTCCGGGACAGCTACCTGGGGCCAACGTCCTGACTTTC.

There are a few counts of this clone. J is TRBJ1-4 and V is TRBV30; D is ambiguous. Between the trimmed V and J ends, which lost 0 bases and 7 bases, there was a span of 6 bases. This CDR3 has 12 residues. Germline CDR1 reads GTSNPN; CDR2 reads SVGIG (reference sequence). The CDR3 region has the DNA TGTGCCTGGAGTGTAAGCGGTGAAAAACTGTTTTTT. Translating it yields CAWSVSGEKLFF. The entire variable domain, with the rest obtained from reference TRBV30 and TRBJ1-4, is as follows: SQTIHQWPATLVQPVGSPLSLECTVEGTSNPNLYWYRQAAGRGLQLLFYSVGIGQISSEVPQNLSASRPQDRQFILSSKKLLLSDSGFYLCAWSVSGEKLFFGSGTQLSVL.

The chain links TRBV19 to TRBJ2-1, with 9 bases that match TRBD1. The CDR3 runs 16 residues. Germline CDR1 LNHDA, CDR2 SQIVND (reference sequence). V shed 3 bases and J 8 bases; nucleotides not matched to a gene: 11. The CDR3 sequence: CASSIYHRGRGDEQFF. CDR3 sequence (DNA): TGTGCCAGTAGTATTTACCACAGGGGGCGCGGGGATGAGCAGTTCTTC.

V and J are TRBV5-1 and TRBJ1-1, with D perhaps matching TRBD1 (5 bases). The germline V gene encodes CDR1 SGHRS and CDR2 YFSETQ. Trimming left V 5 bases short and J 3 bases short, with 11 bases between. The CDR3 length is 13 residues. The CDR3 protein is CASRTDSHTEAFF. The CDR3 DNA reads as TGCGCCAGCAGGACCGACAGCCACACTGAAGCTTTCTTT.

This clone was observed a few times. The chain employs TRBV3-1 (or the pseudogene TRBV3-2) and TRBJ1-2; no definite D call. The CDR3 covers 14 residues. V gave up 1 base and J gave up 2 bases, with 8 bases separating them. Germline CDR1 LGHDT, CDR2 YNNKEL (reference sequence). The CDR3 protein is CASSQAIANYGYTF. The DNA for the CDR3 is TGTGCCAGCAGCCAAGCGATAGCAAACTATGGCTACACCTTC.